Included here is one T cell receptor beta chain sequence, with context. The antigen remains unidentified. Germline loops: CDR1 MNHNY, CDR2 SVGAGI (reference sequence). CDR3 length: 16 residues. The junction had 9 bases not matched to a gene; V was cut back by 5 bases and J by 5 bases. This sample was taken from a study of identical twins. Notes on the study in general: Partly confounded zero-insertion analyses could result from invariant MAIT and iNKT cells. Low generation probability was overrepresented in out-of-frame alpha sequences shared by twins. The study based its conclusions on cross-sectional statistical analysis and did not follow the same donors.

Unique molecular identifiers were present on the cDNA, which also gained a universal primer site by template switching. TCRdb called the 5' RACE reads again in MiXCR, with one record for every CDR3 protein. The sample includes 1.5 million to 2 million distinct CDR3 sequences, less than 35% of them seen just once. The receptor comes from a newborn girl in good health. Input material: cord blood. This chain links TRBV6-6 with TRBJ1-1; 12 bases map to TRBD1. The CDR3 region has the DNA TGTGCCAGCAGTGTCCGGGACAGGGGGCCGAGTACTGAAGCTTTCTTT. Protein: CASSVRDRGPSTEAFF.